This T cell receptor beta chain derives from a study of cytomegalovirus exposure and HLA in healthy donors. This clone was seen just once. Between the trimmed V and J ends, which lost 4 bases and 4 bases, there was a span of 17 bases. The CDR3 sequence is 15 residues long. The germline V gene encodes CDR1 SGHNT and CDR2 YYREEE (reference sequence). The study ran its PCR with 60 Vbeta and 13 Jbeta primers. Sequencing used immunoSEQ multiplex PCR; TCRdb keeps in-frame clones, though not all of them. The table includes approximately 100,000 clones, 60% to 80% detected once. Specimen: PBMCs. The sequence was obtained from a middle-aged man in good health and CMV-seropositive. The chain carries TRBV5-4 and TRBJ1-2; maybe TRBD1 (6 bases). The CDR3 reads CASSPGGGRGYGYTF. DNA of the CDR3: TGTGCCAGCAGCCCGGGCGGGGGGCGCGGCTATGGCTACACCTTC. Together with reference TRBV5-4 and TRBJ1-2, the CDR3 gives the full variable domain: ETGVTQSPTHLIKTRGQQVTLRCSSQSGHNTVSWYQQALGQGPQFIFQYYREEENGRGNFPPRFSGLQFPNYSSELNVNALELDDSALYLCASSPGGGRGYGYTFGSGTRLTVV.